This T cell receptor (beta chain) was sequenced in a study of T cell responses to AZD1222 COVID-19 vaccine (dated by TCRdb to about 2021). Study-level background: A total of 233 trial participants underwent TCR sequencing, of whom around 210 had received two doses of AZD1222 and approximately 25 had received two doses of the MenACWY control vaccine. Trial participants were enrolled by age into 18-55, 56-69 and 70-plus year subgroups, with approximately 150, 30 and 60 TCR-sequenced participants respectively.

General study outcomes and caveats: After two AZD1222 doses, spike-specific TCR breadth and depth were significantly higher than at day 0 and than in MenACWY recipients. Most participants were white British and females outnumbered males, and the authors suggested that clonal diversity may have been underestimated. In the small 56-69-year group, the increase in depth fell short of significance, most likely because of low power. The whole spike protein was spanned by vaccine-associated CD4 TCRs, and dominant responses were seen in regions 160-218 and 743-854. Reportedly, almost half of the unique spike-specific TCRs recognized epitopes lying outside the regions that are mutated in the B.1.351 and B.1.1.7 variants. No day 14 peak-response samples were available, so repertoires were characterized only after the peak T cell response. Conclusions about previously exposed vaccinees were limited because only six or seven AZD1222 recipients were SARS-CoV-2 seropositive at baseline.

Taken with the paper, the label for time point translates to: about 28 days (+/-7) after the second vaccine dose. The treatment or condition label, as the study defines it: meningococcal conjugate vaccine given as trial control. The vaccinee samples were drawn from two UK trials, COV001 and COV002, one of which was a single-blind randomized controlled phase 2/3 trial testing AZD1222 (ChAdOx1 nCoV-19) in healthy adults. For TCRbeta chain sequencing, PBMC samples were collected from trial participants at day 0 and at day 28 after the second dose. The CDR3 regions of human TCRbeta chains were analyzed by immunosequencing. In the paper's pipeline: TCRs in the repertoires were matched against a reference library of SARS-CoV-2-specific TCRs that had been generated with the MIRA antigen-specificity platform. Breadth was defined as the fraction of unique TCRs that were SARS-CoV-2-associated. Depth was defined as the fraction of total T cells that were SARS-CoV-2-associated. Using the MIRA data, every spike-specific TCR was mapped to the spike region that the TCR reacted to and assigned to either a CD4 or a CD8 class. Log10-transformed breadth and depth values were compared by one-way ANOVA with Sidak's multiple comparisons tests. As stored in TCRdb, this immuneACCESS dataset retains in-frame rearrangements with V and J assigned. A fraction of the clones does not appear; measured against another copy, unresolved V genes explain less than half of the discrepancy, and the remainder lacks a known reason. V and J calls and clone size are copied from that table; D and trimming were computed from the DNA. The sample data list roughly 200,000 clones, and roughly 93% of these were observed just once. Under 1.1% of the sample lies in the top ten.

As concerns this clone: Its cognate antigen has yet to be identified. No quality values exist for individual bases; no much larger clone is one base distant.

This sample comprised peripheral blood, obtained 28 days after the second dose of the MenACWY control vaccine. The origin of this receptor is an adult who received the MenACWY meningococcal vaccine as a control.

The nucleotides are TGTGCCAGCAGCCAAGCAACTAATGAAAAACTGTTTTTT. Its coded protein is CASSQATNEKLFF. The sequence is built from TRBV7-9 and TRBJ1-4, with no reliable assignment of the D segment. Measured from the cysteine to the phenylalanine, the CDR3 is 13 residues long. Solely the CDR3 DNA is kept, with 39 bases framed from the first base. Via the germline V gene (reference sequence), CDR1 is SEHNR and CDR2 FQNEAQ. V loses 5 bases, J loses 0 bases, and the germline ends lie 4 bases apart.